These T cell receptor beta chains were read from a single sample in a study of blood T cell repertoires in COVID-19. The protocol was immunoSEQ multiplex PCR, while the TCRdb copy is restricted to in-frame clones and leaves out a portion. The sample yields over 200,000 clones, 75% to 90% seen once. The sequencing sample was made of peripheral blood. All receptors derive from a human donor in a cohort sampled during active COVID-19. Both conserved end residues are part of each CDR3. The D gene is left open where the match is weak. A row's size may be missing; if present it is once, few, many or a size class.

>NA|NA|14|TRBV6-5|TRBJ2-1
TGTGCCAGCAGTTCCGGGTGGGTGGTAGATGAGCAGTTCTTC
CASSSGWVVDEQFF
>once|NA|14|TRBV11-2|TRBJ1-1
TGTGCCAGCAGCGCGTCACGGGGGAACACTGAAGCTTTCTTT
CASSASRGNTEAFF
>NA|NA|15|TRBV6-5|TRBJ1-3
TGTGCCAGCAGTTACCGCACCCTCTATGGAAACACCATATATTTT
CASSYRTLYGNTIYF
>NA|TRBD2|16|TRBV28|TRBJ2-1
TGTGCCAGCAGTTCCCATACTAGCGGAGGCTACAATGAGCAGTTCTTC
CASSSHTSGGYNEQFF
>NA|TRBD1|14|TRBV11-2|TRBJ1-1
TGTGCCAGCAGCCCCCAGGGGGTAATCGCTGAAGCTTTCTTT
CASSPQGVIAEAFF
>NA|NA|15|TRBV19|TRBJ1-1
TGTGCCAGTAGTATTGGGAGACCCCAGAACACTGAAGCTTTCTTT
CASSIGRPQNTEAFF
>NA|TRBD1|18|TRBV25-1|TRBJ2-2
TGTGCCAGCAGTGGCTATCCCGGGACAGGGGGTGAGCCCGGGGAGCTGTTTTTT
CASSGYPGTGGEPGELFF
>NA|NA|13|TRBV7-6|TRBJ1-1
TGTGCCAGCAGCTCGAGCGAGAAAACTGAAGCTTTCTTT
CASSSSEKTEAFF
>few|TRBD2|15|TRBV6-4|TRBJ2-2
TGTGCCAGCAGTGAGATAGCGGGGAACACCGGGGAGCTGTTTTTT
CASSEIAGNTGELFF
>NA|TRBD1|14|TRBV5-6|TRBJ1-1
TGTGCCAGCAGCCCCTGGGACAGGACATGGGAAGCTTTCTTT
CASSPWDRTWEAFF
>NA|TRBD1|13|TRBV6-6|TRBJ1-1
TGTGCCAGCACCTTGACAGGGGGGATTGGTGCTTTCTTT
CASTLTGGIGAFF
>NA|NA|13|TRBV7-2|TRBJ2-5
TGTGCCAGCAGCCGGTCGGTCCAAGAGACCCAGTACTTC
CASSRSVQETQYF
>NA|NA|14|TRBV6-5|TRBJ1-2
TGTGCCAGCAGTTCCCAAGTGGGGCGAGGTGGCTACACCTTC
CASSSQVGRGGYTF
>NA|TRBD1|15|TRBV27|TRBJ2-7
TGTGCCAGCAGTCGGTTAGGGACAGGGGCGTACGAGCAGTACTTC
CASSRLGTGAYEQYF
>NA|TRBD1|15|TRBV7-9|TRBJ2-7
TGTGCCAGCAGCCCTGGGACAGGGTACTTTACGGAGCAGTACTTC
CASSPGTGYFTEQYF
>NA|NA|17|TRBV28|TRBJ1-5
TGTGCCAGCAGTCTATCCACTTATGGGGGCGGTAATCAGCCCCAGCATTTT
CASSLSTYGGGNQPQHF
>once|TRBD1|15|TRBV18|TRBJ1-5
TGTGCCAGCTCACCCCAGGGACAGGTGGGTCAGCCCCAGCATTTT
CASSPQGQVGQPQHF
>NA|NA|14|TRBV11-2|TRBJ2-7
TGTGCCAGCAGCTTAGTCCCCACGCTCGGCGAGCAGTACTTC
CASSLVPTLGEQYF
>NA|TRBD1|16|TRBV27|TRBJ2-7
TGTGCCAGCAGTTCAAGCCCCGGGACAGGGGCCTACGAGCAGTACTTC
CASSSSPGTGAYEQYF
>NA|TRBD2|17|TRBV5-6|TRBJ2-3
TGTGCCAGCAGCTTGGCCTTACTAGCGGGGTCCTCAGATACGCAGTATTTT
CASSLALLAGSSDTQYF
>NA|NA|15|TRBV4-2|TRBJ2-7
TGTGCCAGCAGCCAAGCGGGCCAGGGGCCCTACGAGCAGTACTTC
CASSQAGQGPYEQYF
>NA|TRBD2|16|TRBV24-1|TRBJ2-3
TGTGCCACCAGTGATTGGACTAGCGGGAGTACAGATACGCAGTATTTT
CATSDWTSGSTDTQYF
>NA|TRBD2|13|TRBV7-9|TRBJ2-7
TGTGCCAGCAGCCGGGACTACACCTACGAGCAGTACTTC
CASSRDYTYEQYF
>NA|TRBD2|15|TRBV6-5|TRBJ2-7
TGTGCCAGCAGTCAGCTAGCGGGAGGCCACTACGAGCAGTACTTC
CASSQLAGGHYEQYF
>NA|TRBD1|14|TRBV28|TRBJ1-5
TGTGCCAGCAGCTCCGGGACAGGGAAACAGCCCCAGCATTTT
CASSSGTGKQPQHF
>NA|TRBD1|15|TRBV19|TRBJ1-2
TGTGCCAGTAGTATGGCCGGGACAGGAGGCTATGGCTACACCTTC
CASSMAGTGGYGYTF
>NA|TRBD2|15|TRBV5-1|TRBJ2-1
TGCGCCAGCAGCTTAGGACTAGTTTCTCCCAATGAGCAGTTCTTC
CASSLGLVSPNEQFF